These T cell receptor beta chains were read from a single sample in a study of blood T cells in healthy people across ages. TCRdb reprocessed the 5' RACE reads via MiXCR and lists one record per CDR3 protein. The profile shows around 1,000,000 distinct CDR3 sequences, approximately 25% of them singletons. The same sample was also studied in work on T cells of mothers and their children.

Sequenced sample: blood. The source of these receptors is a girl aged 2 to 10 in good health. Each CDR3 is given with its conserved first and last residue. The D gene is left open where the match is weak. Clone size is stated in some rows and not others, as once, few, many or a class when expanded.

-	TRBV2	TRBJ1-3	-	TGTGCCAGCAGTGACATCTTCTCTGGAAACACCATATATTTT	CASSDIFSGNTIYF
-	TRBV11-2	TRBJ2-6	few	TGTGCCAGCAGCGTCGATAGCTCTGGGGCCAACGTCCTGACTTTC	CASSVDSSGANVLTF
TRBD1	TRBV5-1	TRBJ2-2	few	TGCGCCAGCAGCTTGGCCCCCCTAAGGTTATCGACAGGGGGGACGATCGGGGAGCTGTTTTTT	CASSLAPLRLSTGGTIGELFF
-	TRBV7-9	TRBJ1-2	many	TGTGCCAGCAGCTTAGGAGGAGCTAACTATGGCTACACCTTC	CASSLGGANYGYTF
-	TRBV9	TRBJ2-7	-	TGTGCCAGCAACGATCCGGGCACCTCCTACGAGCAGTACTTC	CASNDPGTSYEQYF
TRBD2	TRBV20-1	TRBJ2-1	-	TGCGGTGCTAGAGATTTGGACTCACCCACGATCACTAGCGGGGTATACAATGAGCAGTTCTTC	CGARDLDSPTITSGVYNEQFF
TRBD2	TRBV7-8	TRBJ2-4	-	TGTGCCAGCAGCTTTAAAGGACAAGCGGGAGAATTTTCCAAAGTAGCCAAAAACATTCAGTACTTC	CASSFKGQAGEFSKVAKNIQYF
TRBD2	TRBV29-1	TRBJ2-5	few	TGCAGCGTGAGGCCGGGAGGGAGGTTTAAGAGTCAAGAGACCCAGTACTTC	CSVRPGGRFKSQETQYF
-	TRBV12-3/TRBV12-4	TRBJ2-5	few	TGTGCCAGCAGCCCCTCCTTCCAAGAGACCCAGTACTTC	CASSPSFQETQYF
-	TRBV15	TRBJ1-3	few	TGTGCCACCAGCTATCCCCCCCTGGACGGAAACTCTGGAAACACCATATATTTT	CATSYPPLDGNSGNTIYF